Listed below are T cell receptor beta chains from one sample, sequenced in a study of blood T cells in healthy people across ages. TCRdb analysed the 5' RACE reads with MiXCR anew, one entry per CDR3 protein. The sample has about 800,000 distinct CDR3 sequences; roughly 25% are singletons. This same sample was also part of a study on T cells of mothers and their children.

The sample was blood. These receptors were collected from a boy between 10 and 17 years old in good health. Both conserved end residues are part of each CDR3. The order of the fields is clone size, D gene, J gene, V gene, CDR3 length, CDR3 DNA, CDR3 protein. D genes are given only for firm matches. Clone sizes are given selectively: once, few, many, or a class where the clone is expanded.

clone_size: .
d_call: .
j_call: TRBJ1-2
v_call: TRBV4-3
cdr3_length: 15
cdr3_nt: TGCGCCAGCAGCCAGGACCACCAGGGTTGGCATGGCTACACCTTC
cdr3_aa: CASSQDHQGWHGYTF

clone_size: once
d_call: TRBD2
j_call: TRBJ2-5
v_call: TRBV12-3/TRBV12-4
cdr3_length: 16
cdr3_nt: TGTGCCAGCAGTCCCCCAAGCGGGAGGGCCGGTGAGACCCAGTACTTC
cdr3_aa: CASSPPSGRAGETQYF

clone_size: .
d_call: .
j_call: TRBJ2-7
v_call: TRBV5-8
cdr3_length: 10
cdr3_nt: TGTGCCAGCAACTACTACGAGCAGTACTTC
cdr3_aa: CASNYYEQYF

clone_size: .
d_call: TRBD1
j_call: TRBJ2-1
v_call: TRBV4-1
cdr3_length: 13
cdr3_nt: TGCGCCAGCAGCCATGACAGGGAACATGAGCAGTTCTTC
cdr3_aa: CASSHDREHEQFF

clone_size: few
d_call: TRBD1
j_call: TRBJ2-2
v_call: TRBV24-1
cdr3_length: 16
cdr3_nt: TGTGCCACGCAGGCCCCAACAGGGGGAAACACCGGGGAGCTGTTTTTT
cdr3_aa: CATQAPTGGNTGELFF

clone_size: .
d_call: .
j_call: TRBJ1-5
v_call: TRBV20-1
cdr3_length: 13
cdr3_nt: TGCAGTGCTAGACAGGTAAACGGCCAGCCCCAGCATTTT
cdr3_aa: CSARQVNGQPQHF

clone_size: .
d_call: TRBD1
j_call: TRBJ1-1
v_call: TRBV9
cdr3_length: 14
cdr3_nt: TGTGCCAGCAGCGGTATAAGGGGGCCGAATGAAGCTTTCTTT
cdr3_aa: CASSGIRGPNEAFF

clone_size: few
d_call: .
j_call: TRBJ2-5
v_call: TRBV7-9
cdr3_length: 13
cdr3_nt: TGTGCCAGCACCGGGCGGAGCGTTGAGACCCAGTACTTC
cdr3_aa: CASTGRSVETQYF

clone_size: .
d_call: .
j_call: TRBJ1-1
v_call: TRBV20-1
cdr3_length: 13
cdr3_nt: TGCAGTGCTAGAAGACAGGTCGGATTGGAAGCTTTCTTT
cdr3_aa: CSARRQVGLEAFF

clone_size: .
d_call: .
j_call: TRBJ1-1
v_call: TRBV4-1
cdr3_length: 14
cdr3_nt: TGCGCCAGCAGCCAAGGGAACAGGGCGACTGAAGCTTTCTTT
cdr3_aa: CASSQGNRATEAFF

clone_size: .
d_call: .
j_call: TRBJ2-7
v_call: TRBV6-1
cdr3_length: 16
cdr3_nt: TGTGCCAGCAGTCCCGCGCTGAACCCTTACTCCTACGAGCAGTACTTC
cdr3_aa: CASSPALNPYSYEQYF

clone_size: few
d_call: .
j_call: TRBJ2-4
v_call: TRBV20-1
cdr3_length: 14
cdr3_nt: TGCAGTGCTAGAGATGAAGCAACCAAAAACATTCAGTACTTC
cdr3_aa: CSARDEATKNIQYF

clone_size: .
d_call: .
j_call: TRBJ2-3
v_call: TRBV18
cdr3_length: 15
cdr3_nt: TGTGCCAGCTCACCGCGCGCCTCAATGGCAGATACGCAGTATTTT
cdr3_aa: CASSPRASMADTQYF

clone_size: .
d_call: TRBD2
j_call: TRBJ2-1
v_call: TRBV7-2
cdr3_length: 17
cdr3_nt: TGTGCCAGCAGCTTAGCATTTTCGGCTAGCGGACTTCGGGAGCAGTTCTTC
cdr3_aa: CASSLAFSASGLREQFF

clone_size: few
d_call: .
j_call: TRBJ2-1
v_call: TRBV27
cdr3_length: 14
cdr3_nt: TGTGCCAGCAGTTTATTGCCCTCCTACAATGAGCAGTTCTTC
cdr3_aa: CASSLLPSYNEQFF

clone_size: .
d_call: .
j_call: TRBJ1-4
v_call: TRBV6-5
cdr3_length: 14
cdr3_nt: TGTGCCAGCGGTGGGCGGCGTGTAGGGGAAAAACTGTTTTTT
cdr3_aa: CASGGRRVGEKLFF

clone_size: .
d_call: .
j_call: TRBJ1-5
v_call: TRBV4-1
cdr3_length: 14
cdr3_nt: TGCGCCAGCAGCCGGTCACAGAGAGAACAGCCCCAGCATTTT
cdr3_aa: CASSRSQREQPQHF

clone_size: .
d_call: TRBD1
j_call: TRBJ2-1
v_call: TRBV7-2
cdr3_length: 16
cdr3_nt: TGTGCCAGCAGCTTGCGGACAGGGACTGGTTACAATGAGCAGTTCTTC
cdr3_aa: CASSLRTGTGYNEQFF

clone_size: .
d_call: .
j_call: TRBJ1-4
v_call: TRBV9
cdr3_length: 16
cdr3_nt: TGTGCCAGCAGCGCATCCCAGGGGCCTTCAAATGAAAAACTGTTTTTT
cdr3_aa: CASSASQGPSNEKLFF

clone_size: few
d_call: .
j_call: TRBJ2-7
v_call: TRBV20-1
cdr3_length: 14
cdr3_nt: TGCAGTGCAACCACCGGGACGGAGCCCTACGAGCAGTACTTC
cdr3_aa: CSATTGTEPYEQYF

clone_size: .
d_call: .
j_call: TRBJ2-1
v_call: TRBV29-1
cdr3_length: 13
cdr3_nt: TGCAGCACACCAAGGTGGGGGCTGGATGAGCAGTTCTTC
cdr3_aa: CSTPRWGLDEQFF

clone_size: .
d_call: .
j_call: TRBJ2-5
v_call: TRBV20-1
cdr3_length: 13
cdr3_nt: TGCAGTGCTAGATATGCCGGTGCGGAGACCCAGTACTTC
cdr3_aa: CSARYAGAETQYF

clone_size: .
d_call: .
j_call: TRBJ2-1
v_call: TRBV28
cdr3_length: 13
cdr3_nt: TGTGCCAGGCCGGGACCCAACTACAATGAGCAGTTCTTC
cdr3_aa: CARPGPNYNEQFF

clone_size: .
d_call: .
j_call: TRBJ1-4
v_call: TRBV5-1
cdr3_length: 14
cdr3_nt: TGCGCCAGCAGCTTGGGGCAGATTAATGAAAACCTGTTTTTT
cdr3_aa: CASSLGQINENLFF

clone_size: .
d_call: .
j_call: TRBJ2-5
v_call: TRBV21-1
cdr3_length: 17
cdr3_nt: TGTGCCAGCAGGCTCGGACGGGGACTAGCGGGAGGACAGACCCAGTACTTC
cdr3_aa: CASRLGRGLAGGQTQYF

clone_size: .
d_call: .
j_call: TRBJ1-4
v_call: TRBV5-1
cdr3_length: 15
cdr3_nt: TGCGCCAGCAGCGCCGTCGGGAGGACTAATGAAAAACTGTTTTTT
cdr3_aa: CASSAVGRTNEKLFF

clone_size: few
d_call: .
j_call: TRBJ1-1
v_call: TRBV29-1
cdr3_length: 13
cdr3_nt: TGCAGTGCTTTTCAGGGGTTGAACACTGAAGCTTTCTTT
cdr3_aa: CSAFQGLNTEAFF

clone_size: .
d_call: .
j_call: TRBJ2-7
v_call: TRBV20-1
cdr3_length: 14
cdr3_nt: TGCAGTGCTACCGACTGGGGTCGAGGTTTCGAGCAGTACTTC
cdr3_aa: CSATDWGRGFEQYF

clone_size: few
d_call: .
j_call: TRBJ2-7
v_call: TRBV28
cdr3_length: 17
cdr3_nt: TGTGCCAGCAGAGGGGTCCCCGGGGGACAGTACTCCTACGAGCAGTACTTC
cdr3_aa: CASRGVPGGQYSYEQYF

clone_size: .
d_call: TRBD1
j_call: TRBJ1-2
v_call: TRBV7-8
cdr3_length: 15
cdr3_nt: TGTGCCAGCACTCCAGGCGGAGGGGGCGCTTATGGCTACACCTTC
cdr3_aa: CASTPGGGGAYGYTF

clone_size: few
d_call: .
j_call: TRBJ1-1
v_call: TRBV6-6
cdr3_length: 14
cdr3_nt: TGTGCCAGCAGTACCCCCGGGGGGGGGACTGAAGCTTTCTTT
cdr3_aa: CASSTPGGGTEAFF

clone_size: few
d_call: TRBD1
j_call: TRBJ1-1
v_call: TRBV28
cdr3_length: 18
cdr3_nt: TGTGCCAGCACCACCCAAGCTCGGACAGGGGTTTGGGACACTGAAGTTTTCTTT
cdr3_aa: CASTTQARTGVWDTEVFF

clone_size: few
d_call: .
j_call: TRBJ2-7
v_call: TRBV7-9
cdr3_length: 13
cdr3_nt: TGTGCCAGCAGCGCGCGGGACTCGGCCGAGCAGTACTTC
cdr3_aa: CASSARDSAEQYF

clone_size: .
d_call: .
j_call: TRBJ2-7
v_call: TRBV20-1
cdr3_length: 12
cdr3_nt: TGCAGTGCTTGGGGGGACTCCTACGAGCAGTACTTC
cdr3_aa: CSAWGDSYEQYF

clone_size: .
d_call: TRBD2
j_call: TRBJ2-1
v_call: TRBV7-8
cdr3_length: 16
cdr3_nt: TGTGCCAGCAGCTCAGGGACTAGCGGGAGGGGGTATGAGCAGTTCTTC
cdr3_aa: CASSSGTSGRGYEQFF

clone_size: few
d_call: .
j_call: TRBJ1-1
v_call: TRBV7-9
cdr3_length: 15
cdr3_nt: TGTGCCAGCAGACCTAGGGCCAGTCTGAACACTGAAGCTTTCTTT
cdr3_aa: CASRPRASLNTEAFF

clone_size: few
d_call: TRBD1
j_call: TRBJ2-7
v_call: TRBV12-3/TRBV12-4
cdr3_length: 15
cdr3_nt: TGTGCCAGCAGCCTGGGACAGAGCAGCTCCTACGAGCAGTACTTC
cdr3_aa: CASSLGQSSSYEQYF

clone_size: few
d_call: TRBD2
j_call: TRBJ2-7
v_call: TRBV4-2
cdr3_length: 15
cdr3_nt: TGTGCCAGCAGCCAAGGAGGTAGCGGGAGCTACGAGCAGTACTTC
cdr3_aa: CASSQGGSGSYEQYF

clone_size: .
d_call: TRBD2
j_call: TRBJ2-1
v_call: TRBV24-1
cdr3_length: 15
cdr3_nt: TGTGCCACCAGTCGAGGTCTAGCGGCTTACAATGAGCAGTTCTTC
cdr3_aa: CATSRGLAAYNEQFF

clone_size: .
d_call: .
j_call: TRBJ1-1
v_call: TRBV7-9
cdr3_length: 14
cdr3_nt: TGTGCCAGCAGCTTAAGGGACCTGGGAACTGAGGCTTTCTTT
cdr3_aa: CASSLRDLGTEAFF

clone_size: few
d_call: .
j_call: TRBJ2-5
v_call: TRBV30
cdr3_length: 15
cdr3_nt: TGTGCCTGGAGCCCTCGTTACGGAGAACAAGAGACCCAGTACTTC
cdr3_aa: CAWSPRYGEQETQYF

clone_size: .
d_call: .
j_call: TRBJ2-7
v_call: TRBV24-1
cdr3_length: 13
cdr3_nt: TGTGCCACCAGTACCGGATTCTCCTACGAGCAGTACTTC
cdr3_aa: CATSTGFSYEQYF

clone_size: few
d_call: .
j_call: TRBJ2-3
v_call: TRBV28
cdr3_length: 11
cdr3_nt: TGTGCCAGCGGGGAGAGGACGGCGCAGTATTTT
cdr3_aa: CASGERTAQYF

clone_size: .
d_call: TRBD1
j_call: TRBJ2-7
v_call: TRBV28
cdr3_length: 16
cdr3_nt: TGTGCCAGCAGCCTCGGAAGGACAGGGGGTTACTACGAGCAGTACTTC
cdr3_aa: CASSLGRTGGYYEQYF

clone_size: .
d_call: .
j_call: TRBJ2-5
v_call: TRBV10-3
cdr3_length: 16
cdr3_nt: TGTGCCATCAGTTCCGACGGGCGGATTTCACAAGAGACCCAGTACTTC
cdr3_aa: CAISSDGRISQETQYF

clone_size: .
d_call: .
j_call: TRBJ2-5
v_call: TRBV5-1
cdr3_length: 11
cdr3_nt: TGCGCCAGCAGCTTGGGTATTGAGCGGTTCTTC
cdr3_aa: CASSLGIERFF

clone_size: .
d_call: .
j_call: TRBJ2-1
v_call: TRBV11-2
cdr3_length: 13
cdr3_nt: TGTGCCAGCAGCAAACAGGGGAGGAATGAGCAGTTCTTC
cdr3_aa: CASSKQGRNEQFF